Listed below are T cell receptor beta chains from one sample, sequenced in a study of blood T cell repertoires in COVID-19. Sequenced by immunoSEQ multiplex PCR; TCRdb stores in-frame clones only, minus some. The data contain about 190,000 clones, roughly 79% of them singletons. The sequenced sample consisted of peripheral blood. These receptor sequences come from a man aged 55 to 70 with active or convalescent COVID-19. The CDR3 runs from the conserved cysteine through the conserved F or W. The D gene is left open where the match is weak.

CDR3 protein: CASSLGDIVETQYF
V gene: TRBV5-1
D gene: NA
J gene: TRBJ2-5

CDR3 protein: CASSLWAGGQNIQYF
V gene: TRBV7-2
D gene: TRBD2
J gene: TRBJ2-4

CDR3 protein: CASSLGAANYGYTF
V gene: TRBV5-5
D gene: NA
J gene: TRBJ1-2

CDR3 protein: CASSIGGANIYEQFF
V gene: TRBV5-1
D gene: TRBD1
J gene: TRBJ2-1

CDR3 protein: CASSTRTSGSYKFF
V gene: TRBV5-6
D gene: TRBD2
J gene: TRBJ2-1

CDR3 protein: CASSPGTSGETQYF
V gene: TRBV18
D gene: TRBD2
J gene: TRBJ2-5

CDR3 protein: CASSYLPPGLSNEQFF
V gene: TRBV6-2/TRBV6-3
D gene: TRBD2
J gene: TRBJ2-1

CDR3 protein: CASSQASDEQFF
V gene: TRBV18
D gene: NA
J gene: TRBJ2-1

CDR3 protein: CASSIEAGQGNQPQHF
V gene: TRBV19
D gene: TRBD1
J gene: TRBJ1-5

CDR3 protein: CASSSRQRRQETQYF
V gene: TRBV6-5
D gene: NA
J gene: TRBJ2-5

CDR3 protein: CASSGTRGPGDYEQYF
V gene: TRBV28
D gene: NA
J gene: TRBJ2-7

CDR3 protein: CASSLRQGNTEAFF
V gene: TRBV2
D gene: TRBD1
J gene: TRBJ1-1

CDR3 protein: CSVDRGLGQETQYF
V gene: TRBV29-1
D gene: TRBD1
J gene: TRBJ2-5

CDR3 protein: CASRRDRGETEAFF
V gene: TRBV6-5
D gene: TRBD1
J gene: TRBJ1-1

CDR3 protein: CASSENRDGNTIYF
V gene: TRBV6-4
D gene: NA
J gene: TRBJ1-3

CDR3 protein: CASSPRTGDGNTIYF
V gene: TRBV18
D gene: TRBD1
J gene: TRBJ1-3

CDR3 protein: CASSPLGQGPDTQYF
V gene: TRBV2
D gene: NA
J gene: TRBJ2-3

CDR3 protein: CASSLAGGYQETQYF
V gene: TRBV27
D gene: TRBD2
J gene: TRBJ2-5

CDR3 protein: CASNPDSGWDTGELFF
V gene: TRBV7-9
D gene: TRBD2
J gene: TRBJ2-2

CDR3 protein: CASKRTPNTGELFF
V gene: TRBV28
D gene: NA
J gene: TRBJ2-2

CDR3 protein: CASSRGPDYEQYF
V gene: TRBV6-6
D gene: NA
J gene: TRBJ2-7

CDR3 protein: CASQREGRETQYF
V gene: TRBV19
D gene: TRBD2
J gene: TRBJ2-5

CDR3 protein: CSVPQDGGEQFF
V gene: TRBV29-1
D gene: NA
J gene: TRBJ2-1

CDR3 protein: CASSPGGSGTGELFF
V gene: TRBV28
D gene: NA
J gene: TRBJ2-2

CDR3 protein: CAISEGQAVYEQFF
V gene: TRBV10-3
D gene: NA
J gene: TRBJ2-1

CDR3 protein: CASSLLGGSYEQYF
V gene: TRBV6-5
D gene: TRBD2
J gene: TRBJ2-7

CDR3 protein: CASSATRGGTDTQYF
V gene: TRBV7-6
D gene: TRBD2
J gene: TRBJ2-3

CDR3 protein: CATSIERLSTDTQYF
V gene: TRBV15
D gene: NA
J gene: TRBJ2-3

CDR3 protein: CASSPRETQYF
V gene: TRBV6-2/TRBV6-3
D gene: NA
J gene: TRBJ2-5

CDR3 protein: CATSSATAAEAFF
V gene: TRBV24-1
D gene: NA
J gene: TRBJ1-1

CDR3 protein: CASSFTDRSTDTQYF
V gene: TRBV5-4
D gene: NA
J gene: TRBJ2-3

CDR3 protein: CASSSAGLYSDTQYF
V gene: TRBV5-1
D gene: TRBD2
J gene: TRBJ2-3

CDR3 protein: CASRTGTGVTGELFF
V gene: TRBV19
D gene: NA
J gene: TRBJ2-2

CDR3 protein: CASSLYRNSPLHF
V gene: TRBV7-2
D gene: NA
J gene: TRBJ1-6

CDR3 protein: CASSTWPGFYEQYF
V gene: TRBV7-2
D gene: NA
J gene: TRBJ2-7

CDR3 protein: CASSLEASGGDEQYF
V gene: TRBV5-1
D gene: NA
J gene: TRBJ2-7

CDR3 protein: CASSLLAVGETQYF
V gene: TRBV5-5
D gene: NA
J gene: TRBJ2-5

CDR3 protein: CATSSTGGAREKLFF
V gene: TRBV19
D gene: NA
J gene: TRBJ1-4

CDR3 protein: CSVVRDRLNSEAFF
V gene: TRBV29-1
D gene: TRBD1
J gene: TRBJ1-1

CDR3 protein: CATSITSGKYTGELFF
V gene: TRBV15
D gene: TRBD2
J gene: TRBJ2-2

CDR3 protein: CASSWALTPKSSTDTQYF
V gene: TRBV7-2
D gene: NA
J gene: TRBJ2-3

CDR3 protein: CASSESAGTGARNEQFF
V gene: TRBV6-1
D gene: TRBD1
J gene: TRBJ2-1

CDR3 protein: CASSLVRGDRGSEQYF
V gene: TRBV11-2
D gene: TRBD1
J gene: TRBJ2-7

CDR3 protein: CASSLQGAGDNEQFF
V gene: TRBV11-2
D gene: NA
J gene: TRBJ2-1

CDR3 protein: CASSGVSGISEQYF
V gene: TRBV10-2
D gene: TRBD2
J gene: TRBJ2-7

CDR3 protein: CASSQRPDNEQFF
V gene: TRBV4-1
D gene: NA
J gene: TRBJ2-1

CDR3 protein: CASSPLTGATEAFF
V gene: TRBV18
D gene: TRBD1
J gene: TRBJ1-1